The T cell receptor (beta chain) under discussion was sequenced for a study of cytomegalovirus exposure and HLA in healthy donors. Concerning this clone itself: Its antigen is not known.

Study-wide points: HLA restriction was apparent for most CMV-associated TCR beta chains in a later analysis. The authors assumed roughly uniform sequencing depth across donors for presence/absence analyses. Later work showed greater clonal expansion in HLA-associated TCR beta chains than in equally common others.

This CDR3 is 11 amino acids long. V was cut by 4 bases and J by 10 bases, with 10 bases left in between. Germline V gives CDR1 SEHNR, CDR2 FQNEAQ (reference sequence). PCR primers comprised 60 Vbeta and 13 Jbeta primers. The method was immunoSEQ multiplex PCR; TCRdb's version includes in-frame clones alone and lacks a portion of them. The top ten clones hold around 0.98% of a sample with roughly 200,000 clones, about nine tenths of them seen once. The sequenced material came from PBMCs. This sequence joins TRBV7-9 and TRBJ1-1; D might be TRBD1 (6 bases). The sequence derives from a boy aged 2 to 10 in good health and CMV-seronegative. CDR3: CASSSGVAAFF. The CDR3 nucleotides are TGTGCCAGCAGCTCAGGGGTTGCAGCTTTCTTT.